This entry concerns a single T cell receptor (beta chain). The data were taken from a study of OX40 agonist ivuxolimab in advanced cancers. Across the whole study: Six ivuxolimab dose levels, 0.01 to 10 mg/kg, were given intravenously every 2 weeks.

This table comes from immunoSEQ multiplex PCR, and its TCRdb copy is limited to in-frame clones, with some not included. This sample has tens of thousands of clones, with 80% to 90% found just once. Deletions cut 4 bases from V and 4 bases from J, with 23 bases between. This CDR3 is 17 amino acids long. Germline assignment: CDR1 SGHNT and CDR2 YYREEE (reference sequence). The chain has TRBV5-4 and TRBJ1-2; tentative D call: TRBD1 (5 bases). Sequencing was performed on CD4+ or CD8+ T cells sorted from blood, taken in a trial of the OX40 agonist ivuxolimab. This sequence was found in an adult with an advanced solid tumor such as melanoma, head and neck, liver or kidney cancer. CDR3 coding DNA: TGTGCCAGCAGCATTCCGACCCGAGCAGGGTCGGGCTATGGCTACACCTTC. Amino acid sequence: CASSIPTRAGSGYGYTF.